A selection of T cell receptor beta chains follows, all from one sample in a study of vaccination and CD4 T cells after COVID-19. Which antigens these TCRs recognize remains unknown. MiXCR, run by TCRdb on the PCR reads, gives a single entry per CDR3 protein. The sample carries some 11,000 distinct CDR3 sequences, roughly 60% recorded once. Sequenced input: CD4+ T cells from blood, cultured in vitro. These receptors originate from a human donor who had recovered from COVID-19. Each CDR3 is given with its conserved first and last residue. A D gene is named only where the DNA matches it firmly. Size is omitted from some rows. Given values are once, few, many or a class for expanded clones.

abundance	v_gene	j_gene	d_gene	CDR3aa	CDR3nt
few	TRBV7-2	TRBJ1-2	.	CASSLTRPVASYGYTF	TGTGCCAGCAGCTTAACTCGGCCAGTTGCCTCTTATGGCTACACCTTC
few	TRBV6-1	TRBJ2-2	.	CASSERRGGTGELFF	TGTGCCAGCAGTGAACGGAGGGGGGGCACCGGGGAGCTGTTTTTT
.	TRBV2	TRBJ1-2	.	CASSEERSGGYGYTF	TGTGCCAGCAGTGAAGAAAGGTCAGGCGGCTATGGCTACACCTTC
.	TRBV12-3/TRBV12-4	TRBJ1-5	TRBD1	CASSPGQGLLGQPQHF	TGTGCCAGCAGTCCGGGACAGGGACTTTTGGGTCAGCCCCAGCATTTT
.	TRBV25-1	TRBJ2-1	.	CASSDYTGIEQFF	TGTGCCAGCAGTGATTACACAGGGATTGAGCAGTTCTTC
medium-sized	TRBV18	TRBJ2-7	.	CASSPRPYEQYF	TGTGCCAGCTCACCGCGTCCCTACGAGCAGTACTTC
.	TRBV7-9	TRBJ1-1	TRBD1	CAGRTGNTEAFF	TGTGCCGGCCGGACAGGGAACACTGAAGCTTTCTTT
.	TRBV10-2	TRBJ1-1	.	CASSVSFNTEAFF	TGCGCCAGCAGTGTGTCCTTTAACACTGAAGCTTTCTTT
medium-sized	TRBV27	TRBJ1-5	.	CASTPQGLDKQPQHF	TGTGCCAGCACCCCCCAGGGGCTGGATAAGCAGCCCCAGCATTTT
.	TRBV10-3	TRBJ1-1	.	CAISESKGVSNTEAFF	TGTGCCATCAGTGAGTCCAAAGGGGTCTCGAACACTGAAGCTTTCTTT
few	TRBV2	TRBJ1-1	.	CASIFGEMNTEAFF	TGTGCCAGCATTTTCGGGGAGATGAACACTGAAGCTTTCTTT
few	TRBV27	TRBJ2-3	TRBD2	CASSLSIPSGIGGDTQYF	TGTGCCAGCAGTTTATCCATCCCTAGCGGGATTGGAGGAGATACGCAGTATTTT
.	TRBV12-3/TRBV12-4	TRBJ2-5	TRBD2	CASSLQRGHQETQYF	TGTGCCAGCAGTTTGCAGCGGGGGCACCAAGAGACCCAGTACTTC
.	TRBV7-2	TRBJ1-1	.	CASRIVRGDTEAFF	TGTGCCAGCAGAATAGTGAGGGGGGACACTGAAGCTTTCTTT
.	TRBV10-2	TRBJ2-3	TRBD2	CASSEPGGERGGPTDTQYF	TGCGCCAGCAGTGAGCCCGGTGGGGAGCGGGGGGGCCCTACAGATACGCAGTATTTT
.	TRBV6-2/TRBV6-3	TRBJ2-6	.	CASKSSGANVLTF	TGTGCCAGCAAAAGTTCAGGGGCCAACGTCCTGACTTTC
.	TRBV2	TRBJ1-2	TRBD1	CASSAGQGKYGYTF	TGTGCCAGCAGTGCAGGACAGGGAAAGTATGGCTACACCTTC
.	TRBV15	TRBJ2-1	.	CATSRATSILEQFF	TGTGCCACCAGCAGAGCGACCTCTATTCTAGAGCAGTTCTTC
.	TRBV11-3	TRBJ2-1	.	CASSPWGSYNEQFF	TGTGCCAGCAGCCCCTGGGGCTCCTACAATGAGCAGTTCTTC
.	TRBV10-3	TRBJ1-2	TRBD1	CAISKNLDRENYGYTF	TGTGCCATCAGTAAGAATCTGGACAGGGAGAACTATGGCTACACCTTC
.	TRBV19	TRBJ2-7	TRBD2	CASSSIAGGPYEQYF	TGTGCCAGTAGTTCAATAGCGGGAGGACCCTACGAGCAGTACTTC
.	TRBV7-2	TRBJ2-3	.	CASSFSGGNTQYF	TGTGCCAGCAGCTTTAGCGGTGGAAATACGCAGTATTTT
.	TRBV5-4	TRBJ2-2	.	CASSLPRAGELFF	TGTGCCAGCAGCCTACCCAGGGCCGGGGAGCTGTTTTTT
once	TRBV2	TRBJ1-1	.	CASTMNTEAFF	TGTGCCAGCACCATGAACACTGAAGCTTTCTTT
once	TRBV7-2	TRBJ1-1	.	CASSWGQNTEAFF	TGTGCCAGCAGCTGGGGCCAGAACACTGAAGCTTTCTTT
.	TRBV20-1	TRBJ2-7	TRBD1	CSANPPDRGPYEQYF	TGCAGTGCTAACCCACCGGACAGGGGCCCCTACGAGCAGTACTTC
.	TRBV2	TRBJ2-7	.	CASSEGSGTPGYEQYF	TGTGCCAGCAGTGAAGGGAGCGGTACCCCAGGGTACGAGCAGTACTTC
.	TRBV28	TRBJ2-7	.	CASTAVGPGDNYEQYF	TGTGCCAGCACCGCGGTGGGGCCCGGGGATAACTACGAGCAGTACTTC
few	TRBV11-2	TRBJ1-2	.	CASRAAGAYGYTF	TGTGCCAGCAGAGCCGCCGGAGCCTATGGCTACACCTTC
.	TRBV20-1	TRBJ1-2	.	CSVAGFGYTF	TGCAGTGTTGCAGGTTTTGGCTACACCTTC
few	TRBV20-1	TRBJ1-1	.	CSARVRTSNTEAFF	TGCAGTGCTAGAGTCCGGACATCTAACACTGAAGCTTTCTTT
.	TRBV7-2	TRBJ1-3	.	CASSHFPGAAGNTIYF	TGTGCCAGCAGTCATTTTCCGGGGGCCGCTGGAAACACCATATATTTT
once	TRBV6-1	TRBJ1-4	TRBD1	CASSQQGAGEKLFF	TGTGCCAGCAGTCAACAGGGGGCTGGTGAAAAACTGTTTTTT
few	TRBV30	TRBJ1-2	TRBD1	CAWRGQAGGYTF	TGTGCCTGGAGGGGACAGGCGGGGGGCTACACCTTC
.	TRBV20-1	TRBJ1-2	TRBD1	CSADRGGGYGYTF	TGCAGTGCTGACAGGGGCGGGGGCTATGGCTACACCTTC
.	TRBV6-5	TRBJ2-5	TRBD1	CASSYSGTGGGETQYF	TGTGCCAGCAGTTACTCCGGGACAGGGGGGGGAGAGACCCAGTACTTC
.	TRBV27	TRBJ2-3	TRBD2	CASSLRTSGSQDTQYF	TGTGCCAGCAGTCTCCGGACTAGCGGGAGTCAAGATACGCAGTATTTT
few	TRBV6-1	TRBJ1-1	.	CASSEVSSGLGTEAFF	TGTGCCAGCAGTGAAGTGTCCTCGGGATTGGGGACTGAAGCTTTCTTT
.	TRBV20-1	TRBJ2-2	TRBD2	CSASRGGVTGELFF	TGCAGTGCTAGTCGCGGGGGGGTCACCGGGGAGCTGTTTTTT
.	TRBV20-1	TRBJ2-7	TRBD2	CSASSAREGGNEQYF	TGCAGTGCTTCCTCTGCCCGGGAGGGAGGGAACGAGCAGTACTTC
.	TRBV20-1	TRBJ2-7	.	CSASKGYEQYF	TGCAGTGCTAGTAAGGGTTACGAGCAGTACTTC
.	TRBV20-1	TRBJ1-4	TRBD1	CSAKRGQGGEKLFF	TGCAGTGCTAAACGAGGACAGGGGGGTGAAAAACTGTTTTTT
.	TRBV5-4	TRBJ1-1	.	CASSYGGKNTEAFF	TGTGCCAGCAGCTATGGCGGGAAGAACACTGAAGCTTTCTTT
.	TRBV20-1	TRBJ2-2	.	CSARVRGTGGELFF	TGCAGTGCTAGAGTCCGGGGGACCGGCGGGGAGCTGTTTTTT
.	TRBV19	TRBJ2-1	TRBD2	CASSTAWGSGGARGNEQFF	TGTGCCAGTAGTACCGCCTGGGGTAGCGGGGGGGCCCGAGGGAATGAGCAGTTCTTC
.	TRBV7-9	TRBJ2-3	TRBD2	CASSLGTSGGAADTQYF	TGTGCCAGCAGCTTAGGGACTAGCGGGGGGGCGGCAGATACGCAGTATTTT
.	TRBV20-1	TRBJ2-1	TRBD2	CSARATSGIFSSYNEQFF	TGCAGTGCTAGAGCGACTAGCGGGATCTTCAGCTCCTACAATGAGCAGTTCTTC